One and the same sample provided the 15 T cell receptor beta chains below, sequenced in a study of shared clonotypes between healthy human individuals. The protocol was immunoSEQ multiplex PCR, while the TCRdb copy is restricted to in-frame clones and leaves out a portion. The table has 2,500,000 or so clones, around 94% seen once. Sequenced sample: naive CD4+ T cells sorted from blood. Subset given: CD45RA+ positively selected. The receptors were gathered from a man aged 18 to 29 in good health.

In regard to this clone: Distinct nucleotide sequences in the sample also encode this CDR3. The rearrangement uses TRBV9 and TRBJ2-7; 8 nucleotides match TRBD1. Germline V lookup: CDR1 SGDLS, CDR2 YYNGEE. This CDR3 is built from 15 residues. The trim removed 4 bases at V and 0 bases at J, leaving 6 bases unmatched. The CDR3 DNA follows: TGTGCCAGCAGCCGGCAGGGGGCCCTCTCCTACGAGCAGTACTTC. Translation: CASSRQGALSYEQYF. Based on the CDR3 plus reference TRBV9 and TRBJ2-7, the full variable domain is DSGVTQTPKHLITATGQRVTLRCSPRSGDLSVYWYQQSLDQGLQFLIQYYNGEERAKGNILERFSAQQFPDLHSELNLSSLELGDSALYFCASSRQGALSYEQYFGPGTRLTVT.

This clone was detected once. The genes are TRBV4-1 and TRBJ2-2; 9 bases map to TRBD2. The CDR3 contains 16 residues. The trim removed 4 bases at V and 0 bases at J, leaving 3 bases unmatched. Germline V CDR1 and CDR2: MGHRA, YSYEKL. The CDR3: CASSPLAGTNTGELFF. The CDR3 coding sequence is TGCGCCAGCAGCCCTCTAGCGGGGACGAACACCGGGGAGCTGTTTTTT.

This sequence joins TRBV2 and TRBJ1-5, with D uncertain. Looked up from germline, CDR1 is SNHLY and CDR2 is FYNNEI. V was trimmed by 4 bases and J by 9 bases, leaving 19 bases between them. The CDR3 has 15 residues. CDR3 region: CASSGSQAASTPQHF. The CDR3 DNA is TGTGCCAGCAGTGGGAGCCAGGCCGCAAGTACGCCCCAGCATTTT.

This chain joins TRBV29-1 and TRBJ1-1; possibly TRBD1 for D (5 bases). This CDR3 region has 13 residues. The germline CDR1 and CDR2 sequences are SQVTM and ANQGSEA. V lost 5 bases to trimming and J lost 6 bases, with 16 bases between them. CDR3 nucleotides: TGCAGCGTTCGGGACCAAGGGGTGTCTGAAGCTTTCTTT. Translated: CSVRDQGVSEAFF.

This clone was counted only a few times. The sample has other DNA sequences that encode this CDR3 too. This rearrangement joins TRBV19 to TRBJ2-2; D remains unclear. Germline assignment: CDR1 LNHDA and CDR2 SQIVND (reference sequence). This CDR3 is 12 amino acids long. V was shortened by 3 bases and J by 5 bases, with 4 bases between the two germline ends. CDR3 bases: TGTGCCAGTAGTATTCGAACCGGGGAGCTGTTTTTT. It is translated as CASSIRTGELFF.

The chain combines TRBV11-2 with TRBJ2-1; D is unresolved. Germline CDR1 and CDR2: SGHAT and FQNNGV. Trimming stripped 6 bases from V and 0 bases from J, with 12 bases between. The CDR3 contains 15 residues. CDR3 residues: CASRERTDSYNEQFF. In DNA, the CDR3 is TGTGCCAGCAGAGAGAGGACGGACTCCTACAATGAGCAGTTCTTC.

This clone was observed a handful of times. This rearrangement joins TRBV9 to TRBJ1-6, with a weak D call TRBD1 (5 bases). The CDR3 runs to 16 residues. Trimming stripped 0 bases from V and 3 bases from J, with 10 bases between. Germline V CDR1 and CDR2: SGDLS, YYNGEE. As DNA, the CDR3 is TGTGCCAGCAGCGTAGATCAGGGTGGCTATAATTCACCCCTCCACTTT. Translating gives CASSVDQGGYNSPLHF.

The rearrangement uses TRBV15 and TRBJ2-7; 15 nucleotides line up with TRBD2. CDR1 and CDR2 (germline): LNHNV, YYDKDF (reference sequence). V shed 5 bases and J 3 bases; nucleotides not matched to a gene: 5. The CDR3 is made up of 16 amino acids. The CDR3 DNA follows: TGTGCCACCAGCGGGTGGACTAGCGGGGGGGTCTACGAGCAGTACTTC. Its translation: CATSGWTSGGVYEQYF.

The chain joins TRBV6-1 to TRBJ2-5; D call uncertain. Germline assignment: CDR1 MNHNS and CDR2 SASEGT. This CDR3 region has 13 residues. V dropped 5 bases and J dropped 4 bases, with 11 bases sitting between them. CDR3 in DNA: TGTGCCAGCAGTAACTGGGTCAGAGAGACCCAGTACTTC. This codes for CASSNWVRETQYF.

In regard to this clone: This same CDR3 is encoded by further DNA sequences in the sample. The chain's CDR3 is CASSLAISTDTQYF. The CDR3 DNA follows: TGTGCCAGCAGCTTAGCGATAAGCACAGATACGCAGTATTTT. The rearrangement links TRBV7-2 to TRBJ2-3; D call uncertain. The CDR3 runs 14 residues. The ends were cut back, 0 bases at V and 0 bases at J, with 4 bases in the middle. The germline V gene has CDR1 SGHTA and CDR2 FQGNSA.

V is TRBV5-1 and J is TRBJ1-1, with D tentatively TRBD1 (5 bases). Trimming stripped 4 bases from V and 5 bases from J, with 12 bases between. Germline loops: CDR1 SGHRS, CDR2 YFSETQ. The CDR3 contains 13 residues. The DNA for the CDR3 is TGCGCCAGCAGCCGGGATCCAGGGACTGAAGCTTTCTTT. This gives the protein CASSRDPGTEAFF.

V gene TRBV6-1 combines with J gene TRBJ1-5, with TRBD1 identical over 7 bases. V was clipped by 4 bases and J by 3 bases; unmatched bases: 9. The CDR3 has 16 residues. Germline V gene sequence: CDR1 MNHNS, CDR2 SASEGT. The CDR3 loop is CASSARQGGNNQPQHF. CDR3 in DNA: TGTGCCAGCAGTGCGCGACAGGGCGGGAACAATCAGCCCCAGCATTTT.

The chain recombines TRBV11-2 with TRBJ1-6; tentative D call: TRBD1 (6 bases). In germline, CDR1 is SGHAT, CDR2 FQNNGV. V was pared by 6 bases and J by 8 bases, with 17 bases between. The CDR3 extends over 15 amino acids. The CDR3 DNA sequence: TGTGCCAGCAGTTGGACTCAGGGGTCCCATTCACCCCTCCACTTT. It encodes CASSWTQGSHSPLHF.

On this clone: This specimen includes other DNA sequences encoding the same CDR3. The chain links TRBV5-1 to TRBJ1-5; no definite D call. Germline CDR1 reads SGHRS; CDR2 reads YFSETQ. CDR3 length: 15 residues. V lost 0 bases and J 0 bases, leaving 7 bases between the germline ends. CDR3 sequence: CASSLEAGSNQPQHF. The CDR3 bases are TGCGCCAGCAGCTTGGAGGCAGGTAGCAATCAGCCCCAGCATTTT.

The gene calls are TRBV7-2 and TRBJ2-4, with 15 nucleotides matching TRBD2. This CDR3 region has 16 residues. Germline V gene data show CDR1 as SGHTA and CDR2 as FQGNSA. After removal of 5 bases from V and 8 bases from J, the junction contained 7 bases not matched to a gene. CDR3 protein: CASSPGTSGRWDIQYF. DNA for the CDR3: TGTGCCAGCAGCCCCGGGACTAGCGGGAGGTGGGACATTCAGTACTTC. Drawing the rest from reference TRBV7-2 and TRBJ2-4, the complete variable domain is GAGVSQSPSNKVTEKGKDVELRCDPISGHTALYWYRQSLGQGLEFLIYFQGNSAPDKSGLPSDRFSAERTGGSVSTLTIQRTQQEDSAVYLCASSPGTSGRWDIQYFGAGTRLSVL.